This TCR beta chain was profiled in a study of cytomegalovirus exposure and HLA in healthy donors (dated by TCRdb to the late 2010s). In terms of the full investigation: An earlier analysis of approximately 590 of the donors reported about 290 Gb of sequence data and 117 million unique TCR beta sequences from about 200 million T cells. The study aimed to test whether cataloging public T cell receptors could reveal signatures of past pathogen exposure. A later genetic analysis used genome-wide SNP genotypes for about 60% of the 666 donors, treating that subset as a discovery cohort. Among about 360 genotyped donors of the cohort, an average of approximately 250,000 unique TCR beta nucleotide sequences were sequenced per donor, around a sixth of them non-productive. Donor age, sex, ethnicity and CMV serostatus were compiled alongside the repertoire data. All discovery cohort repertoires had been generated on a single sequencing platform. To study patterns of TCR occurrence, a later analysis re-analyzed previously published TCR beta repertoires from just over 650 donors and added high-resolution HLA genotyping. Using immunosequencing, the study profiled T cell repertoires from about 610 subjects and related those repertoires to cytomegalovirus serostatus. About 300 gigabases of sequencing data and around 85 million unique TCR sequences made up an early release that covered several hundred HLA-typed donors. Typing coverage differed by locus: A, B, C, DRB1 and DQB1 were typed in roughly 629-630 donors, DQA1 in 500 to 550, DPA1 in around 580, and DPB1 in 450 to 490. Rather than drawing on any new phenotypic data, the later analysis identified candidate immune exposures from TCR beta sequences and the way those sequences occurred across donors. Roughly five DR-DQ haplotypes were handled as single units for association and clustering, since linkage in the cohort was strong. HLA typing covered class I and class II loci at four-digit resolution. Besides the first cohort of 500 to 700 subjects, a separate validation cohort made up of roughly 120 different subjects was used. To predict cytomegalovirus infection status, the study combined high-throughput TCR immunosequencing, statistical association of individual TCRs with disease status, and machine learning. An earlier analysis of some 500 of the donors applied high-throughput TCR beta sequencing to assess whether each TCR beta V gene segment acted as functional or pseudogenic. Of the 350 to 450 genotyped donors, 81% fell in the genetic ancestry cluster associated with self-reported Caucasian donors. The study at large found these results: According to a later analysis, parvovirus B19, influenza, CMV and Epstein-Barr virus appeared linked to several top co-occurrence clusters. A total of fewer than 200 TCR beta chains were listed by the study as associated with cytomegalovirus. In both the original and validation cohorts, the classifier was reported to diagnose cytomegalovirus status with high specificity and sensitivity. For the cohort, immune exposure information was limited to CMV serostatus. In a later analysis, most CMV-associated TCR beta chains were found to appear HLA-restricted, with HLA associations seemingly driven largely by CMV exposure. A few of the identified cytomegalovirus-associated TCR beta chains were confirmed in vitro to be specific for cytomegalovirus antigens. A later analysis found that TCR association rates varied across HLA loci, with DRB1 alleles showing the most associated TCRs and HLA-C alleles the fewest. In a later genetic analysis, a missense DCLRE1C variant was associated with V-gene and J-gene trimming of TCR beta chains, and the association was replicated in an independent cohort. A further reported finding was that TCR beta sequences accurately predicted the HLA-A and HLA-B alleles for most subjects in the first cohort. In a later analysis, HLA-associated TCR beta chains showed more clonal expansion and lower generation probabilities than non-associated chains that were equally common. At a false discovery rate of 0.05, a later analysis linked approximately 18,000 TCR beta sequences to specific HLA alleles. The presence/absence analyses assumed that sequencing depth was roughly uniform across donors, and that assumption may not be true. The cohort was sequenced for TCR beta chains only, and without alpha or paired-chain data the features that could be detected were limited. In a later genetic analysis, fewer N-insertions in productive TCRs were reported among donors in an Asian-associated ancestry cluster than the roughly 640-donor mean. About 15 rarely observed V segments, including chromosome 9 orphons, were excluded from the earlier analysis of several hundred of the donors because counts were too low. Correlated functional status among segregating V segments might be attributable to linkage disequilibrium, but an unknown experimental factor could not be ruled out. Broadly in line with IMGT annotations, most TCR beta V segments showed up in productive rearrangements about 87% or about 30% of the time in an earlier analysis of 587 of the donors. According to the authors, the approach could potentially be generalized to other disease states and immunological phenotypes. HLA typing was unavailable for some donors at each locus, so association tests used only the typed subset. Assigning TCR associations to individual alleles was difficult when HLA alleles, especially DR and DQ, strongly co-occurred. Some IMGT-functional V segments, including TRBV6-2 and TRBV6-3, could not be distinguished by the 87-base-pair reads and were therefore excluded. A group of highly shared sequence variants was considered likely to be a technical artifact of the sequencing pipeline. Most TCR sequences were seen in very few donors, while some public TCRs were found in many individuals.

The cohort comprised more than 550 healthy bone marrow donors. Cohort members were all nominally healthy when sampled, although unrecorded immune exposures were likely present. The donor was CMV seronegative and was included in the group of around 320 seronegative cohort members. A peripheral blood sample was collected from each donor, and TCR beta sequencing was performed on peripheral blood mononuclear cells. Genomic DNA extraction from the blood cell samples was performed with the Qiagen DNeasy Blood Extraction Kit. The junction shows trimming of 0 bases on V and 4 bases on J, plus 12 bases between the germline ends. The germline V gene gives CDR1 as SGHVS and CDR2 as FNYEAQ. The CDR3 starts with the cysteine, ends with the phenylalanine, and has 15 residues. CDR3 DNA only is kept here, 45 bases in frame from base 1. Turning to this clone: The specificity of this receptor is unknown. Base qualities were left out, and no much larger clone turns up one base away.

Library preparation employed the immunoSEQ multiplex PCR assay. For the multiplex PCR, a mixture combining 60 forward primers for TCR Vbeta segments and 13 reverse primers for TCR Jbeta segments was used. A multiplex PCR assay on genomic DNA amplified the CDR3 region of rearranged TCR beta genes. On the Illumina HiSeq System, the amplified TCR beta libraries were sequenced as 87-base-pair reads. Per the source publication's procedure: Across the 600 to 700 repertoires, a later analysis counted roughly 77 million unique TCR beta chains, 9.5 million to 13 million of which were shared by at least two donors. Raw reads were error-corrected and collapsed into unique sequences with a nearest-neighbor algorithm that merged closely related sequences to remove PCR and sequencing errors. To assign V, D and J gene segments, CDR3 sequences were aligned to IMGT reference sequences. Each retained sequence needed at least a six-nucleotide match to both a V gene segment and a J gene segment. A rearrangement counted as productive if the CDR3 had no stop codons and remained in frame with V and J, and every other rearrangement counted as non-productive. Following IMGT convention, CDR3 was defined as the stretch from the second conserved V-encoded cysteine up to the conserved J-encoded phenylalanine. Sequences without an unambiguous match to a single V gene segment were excluded from the earlier analysis of approximately 560 of the donors. An earlier analysis of under 750 of the donors called V segments functional above 56.7% productive rearrangements and segregating when the between-donor standard deviation exceeded 5%. A statistical classification framework was built to diagnose cytomegalovirus status from the catalog of TCR beta chain sequences. In a later analysis, TCR nucleotide sequences were compared against IMGT/GENE-DB human TR gene sequences so that V and J genes could be assigned. A later analysis assigned CDR3 sequences and most-parsimonious VDJ recombination scenarios with the TCRdist pipeline. In a later analysis, every TCR beta chain was defined by the combination of its CDR3 amino acid sequence and its V-gene family, and reads without a unique V-gene family were dropped. As a way to deal with suspected cross-contamination and a sequencing artifact, a later analysis dropped more than 500 nucleotide sequences that were highly shared and had low generation probability. In a later analysis, a clonal expansion index was calculated for each public chain from normalized within-repertoire ranks of inferred template counts. Generation probabilities in a later analysis came from a VDJ recombination model fitted to out-of-frame rearrangements, and those results were checked against IGoR. A later analysis scored TCR-TCR, TCR-HLA and TCR-CMV co-occurrence with hypergeometric tests, applying a repertoire-size bias correction to TCR pairs. False discovery rates were estimated in a later analysis by permuting HLA or CMV assignments 20 times. A later analysis grouped co-occurring TCRs with DBSCAN, adding TCRdist sequence similarity when clustering within HLA-allele-positive subsets. Repertoires with fewer than 30,000 or more than 120,000 public chains, plus five repertoires with anomalous nucleotide sharing, were excluded from co-occurrence clustering. Not all clones reach the TCRdb copy of this immuneACCESS table, which keeps in-frame sequences only. Checked studies attribute under half of the gap to unresolved V genes and leave the rest unexplained. From that table come the V and J calls and clone size; the DNA was used to work out D and trimming. This sample is represented by under 150,000 clones; roughly 80% of them were singletons. 1% to 1.5% of the sample comes from the top ten.

The V gene is TRBV7-6 and the J gene is TRBJ1-1; the D gene is perhaps TRBD1, on 6 matching bases. Sequencing was done on a sample of PBMCs. The receptor was isolated from a boy aged 5-17 years in good health and CMV-seronegative. For the CDR3, the sequence is CASSLASGGATEAFF. The DNA sequence follows: TGTGCCAGCAGCTTAGCGAGTGGGGGGGCCACTGAAGCTTTCTTT.